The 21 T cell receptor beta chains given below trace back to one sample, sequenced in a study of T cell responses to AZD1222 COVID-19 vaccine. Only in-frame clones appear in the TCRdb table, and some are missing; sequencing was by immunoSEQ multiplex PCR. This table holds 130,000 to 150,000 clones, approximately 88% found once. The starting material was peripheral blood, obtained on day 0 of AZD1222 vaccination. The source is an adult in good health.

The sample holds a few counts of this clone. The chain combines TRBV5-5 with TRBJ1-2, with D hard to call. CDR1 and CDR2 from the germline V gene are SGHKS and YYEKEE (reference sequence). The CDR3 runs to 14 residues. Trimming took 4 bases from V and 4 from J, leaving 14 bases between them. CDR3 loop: CASSPVRIPYGYTF. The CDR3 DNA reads TGTGCCAGCAGCCCGGTTAGGATACCCTATGGCTACACCTTC.

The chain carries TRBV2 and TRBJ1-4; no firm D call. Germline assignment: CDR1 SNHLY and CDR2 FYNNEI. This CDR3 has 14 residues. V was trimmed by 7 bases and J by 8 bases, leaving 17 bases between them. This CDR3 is CASTAPSFREKLFF. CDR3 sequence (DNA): TGTGCCAGCACGGCCCCTTCGTTTCGGGAAAAACTGTTTTTT.

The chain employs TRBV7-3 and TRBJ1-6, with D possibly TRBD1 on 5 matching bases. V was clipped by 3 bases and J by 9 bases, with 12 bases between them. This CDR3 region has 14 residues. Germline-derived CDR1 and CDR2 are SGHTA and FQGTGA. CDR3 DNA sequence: TGTGCCAGCAGCTTGGGGGGTGGCATTTCACCCCTCCACTTT. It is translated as CASSLGGGISPLHF.

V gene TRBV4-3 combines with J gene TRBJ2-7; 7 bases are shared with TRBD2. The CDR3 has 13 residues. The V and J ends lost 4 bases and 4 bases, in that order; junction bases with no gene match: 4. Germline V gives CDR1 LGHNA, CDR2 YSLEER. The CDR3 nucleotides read TGCGCCAGCAGCCTACAGCGGGGTTACGAGCAGTACTTC. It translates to CASSLQRGYEQYF.

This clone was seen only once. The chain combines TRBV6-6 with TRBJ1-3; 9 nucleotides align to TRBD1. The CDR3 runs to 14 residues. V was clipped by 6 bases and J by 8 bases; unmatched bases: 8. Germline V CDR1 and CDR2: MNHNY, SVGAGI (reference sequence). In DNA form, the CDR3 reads TGTGCCAGCAGGCCACCGGGACAGGGATACACCATATATTTT. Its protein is CASRPPGQGYTIYF.

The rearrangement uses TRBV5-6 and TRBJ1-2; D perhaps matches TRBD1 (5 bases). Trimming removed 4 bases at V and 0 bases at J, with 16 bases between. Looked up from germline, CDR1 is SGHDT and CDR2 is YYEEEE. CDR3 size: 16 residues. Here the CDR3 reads CASSLTGTSSNYGYTF. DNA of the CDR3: TGTGCCAGCAGCCTAACGGGGACGTCCTCTAACTATGGCTACACCTTC.

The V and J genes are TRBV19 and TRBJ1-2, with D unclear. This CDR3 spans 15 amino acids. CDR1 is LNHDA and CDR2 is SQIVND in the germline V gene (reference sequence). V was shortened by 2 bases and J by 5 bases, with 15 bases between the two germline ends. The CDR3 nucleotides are TGTGCCAGTAGTATAAATTTGGGAGAGAGATATGGCTACACCTTC. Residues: CASSINLGERYGYTF.

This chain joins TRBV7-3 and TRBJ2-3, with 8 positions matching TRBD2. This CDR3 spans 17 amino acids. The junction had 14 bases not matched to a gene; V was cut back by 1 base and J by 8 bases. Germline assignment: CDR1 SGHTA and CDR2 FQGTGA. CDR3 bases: TGTGCCAGCAGCTTAAATGGAGGTAGCGGGGTTTTGGGTACGCAGTATTTT. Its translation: CASSLNGGSGVLGTQYF.

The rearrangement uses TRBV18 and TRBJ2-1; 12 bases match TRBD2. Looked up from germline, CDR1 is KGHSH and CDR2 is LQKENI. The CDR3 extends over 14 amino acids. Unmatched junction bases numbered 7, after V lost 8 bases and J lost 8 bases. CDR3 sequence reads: CASGATSGGYEQFF. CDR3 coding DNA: TGTGCCAGCGGAGCAACTAGCGGGGGGTATGAGCAGTTCTTC. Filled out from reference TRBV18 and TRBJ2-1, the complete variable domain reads NAGVMQNPRHLVRRRGQEARLRCSPMKGHSHVYWYRQLPEEGLKFMVYLQKENIIDESGMPKERFSAEFPKEGPSILRIQQVVRGDSAAYFCASGATSGGYEQFFGPGTRLTVL.

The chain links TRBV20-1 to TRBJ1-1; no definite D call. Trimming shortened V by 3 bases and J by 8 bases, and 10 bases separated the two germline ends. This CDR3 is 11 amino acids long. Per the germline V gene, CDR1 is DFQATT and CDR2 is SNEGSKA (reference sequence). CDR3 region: CSASPNAEAFF. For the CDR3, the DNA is TGCAGTGCTAGCCCCAACGCCGAAGCTTTCTTT.

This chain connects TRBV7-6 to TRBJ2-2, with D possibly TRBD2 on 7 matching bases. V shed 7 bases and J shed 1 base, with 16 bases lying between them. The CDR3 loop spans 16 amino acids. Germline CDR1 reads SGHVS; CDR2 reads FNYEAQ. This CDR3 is CASTPGRGRNTGELFF. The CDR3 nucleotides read TGTGCCAGCACCCCGGGGCGGGGGCGGAACACCGGGGAGCTGTTTTTT.

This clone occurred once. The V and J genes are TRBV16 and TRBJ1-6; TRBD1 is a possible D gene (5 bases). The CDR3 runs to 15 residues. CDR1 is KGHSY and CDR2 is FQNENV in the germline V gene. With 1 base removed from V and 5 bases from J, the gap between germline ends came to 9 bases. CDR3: CASSQLARDNSPLHF. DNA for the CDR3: TGTGCCAGCAGCCAATTAGCCAGGGATAATTCACCCCTCCACTTT. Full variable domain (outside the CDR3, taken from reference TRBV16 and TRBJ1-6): GEEVAQTPKHLVRGEGQKAKLYCAPIKGHSYVFWYQQVLKNEFKFLISFQNENVFDETGMPKERFSAKCLPNSPCSLEIQATKLEDSAVYFCASSQLARDNSPLHFGNGTRLTVT.

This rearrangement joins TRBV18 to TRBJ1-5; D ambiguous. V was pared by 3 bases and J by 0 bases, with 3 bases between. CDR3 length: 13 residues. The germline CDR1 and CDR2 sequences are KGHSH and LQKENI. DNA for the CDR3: TGTGCCAGCTCACCCGCTAGCAATCAGCCCCAGCATTTT. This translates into CASSPASNQPQHF.

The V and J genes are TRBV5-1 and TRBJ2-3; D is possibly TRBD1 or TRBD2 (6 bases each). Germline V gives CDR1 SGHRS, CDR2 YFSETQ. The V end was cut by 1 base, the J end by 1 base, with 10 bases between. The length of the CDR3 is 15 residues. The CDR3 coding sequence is TGCGCCAGCAGCTTGCCGGGGGCGGGCACAGATACGCAGTATTTT. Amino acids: CASSLPGAGTDTQYF.

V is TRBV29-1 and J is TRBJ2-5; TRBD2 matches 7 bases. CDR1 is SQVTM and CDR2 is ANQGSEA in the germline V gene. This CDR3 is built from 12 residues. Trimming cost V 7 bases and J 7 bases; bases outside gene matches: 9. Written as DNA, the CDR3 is TGCAGCGGACGAACTTGGGAGGGGACCCAGTACTTC. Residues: CSGRTWEGTQYF. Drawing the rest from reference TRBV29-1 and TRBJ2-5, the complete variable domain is SAVISQKPSRDICQRGTSLTIQCQVDSQVTMMFWYRQQPGQSLTLIATANQGSEATYESGFVIDKFPISRPNLTFSTLTVSNMSPEDSSIYLCSGRTWEGTQYFGPGTRLLVL.

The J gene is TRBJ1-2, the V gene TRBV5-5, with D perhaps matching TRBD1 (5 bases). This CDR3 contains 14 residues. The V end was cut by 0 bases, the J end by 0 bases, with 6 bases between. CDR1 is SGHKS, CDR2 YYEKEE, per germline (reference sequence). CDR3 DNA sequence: TGTGCCAGCAGCTTGGCGACAGCTAACTATGGCTACACCTTC. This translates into CASSLATANYGYTF.

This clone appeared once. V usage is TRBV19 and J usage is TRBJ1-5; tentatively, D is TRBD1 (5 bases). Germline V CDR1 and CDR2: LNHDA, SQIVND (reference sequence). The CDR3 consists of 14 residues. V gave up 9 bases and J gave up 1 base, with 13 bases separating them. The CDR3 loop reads CASLRGGSNQPQHF. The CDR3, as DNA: TGTGCCAGCCTGCGGGGGGGGAGCAATCAGCCCCAGCATTTT.

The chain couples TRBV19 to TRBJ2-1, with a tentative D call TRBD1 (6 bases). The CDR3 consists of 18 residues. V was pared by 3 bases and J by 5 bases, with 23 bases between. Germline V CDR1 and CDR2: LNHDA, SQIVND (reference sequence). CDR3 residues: CASSMPPDRPIFHNEQFF. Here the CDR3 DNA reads TGTGCCAGTAGTATGCCGCCCGACAGGCCCATATTTCACAATGAGCAGTTCTTC. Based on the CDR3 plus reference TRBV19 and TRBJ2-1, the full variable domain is DGGITQSPKYLFRKEGQNVTLSCEQNLNHDAMYWYRQDPGQGLRLIYYSQIVNDFQKGDIAEGYSVSREKKESFPLTVTSAQKNPTAFYLCASSMPPDRPIFHNEQFFGPGTRLTVL.

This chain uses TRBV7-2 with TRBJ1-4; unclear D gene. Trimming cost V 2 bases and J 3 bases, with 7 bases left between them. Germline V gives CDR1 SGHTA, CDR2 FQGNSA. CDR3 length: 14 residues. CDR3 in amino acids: CASSLNLANEKLFF. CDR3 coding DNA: TGTGCCAGCAGCTTAAATCTGGCTAATGAAAAACTGTTTTTT.

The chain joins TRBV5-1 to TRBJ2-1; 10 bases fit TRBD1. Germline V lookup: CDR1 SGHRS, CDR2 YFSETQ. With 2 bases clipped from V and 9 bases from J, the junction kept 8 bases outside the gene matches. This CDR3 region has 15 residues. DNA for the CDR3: TGCGCCAGCAGCTTAGTCGGACAGGGGGAAGCTGAGCAGTTCTTC. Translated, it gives CASSLVGQGEAEQFF.

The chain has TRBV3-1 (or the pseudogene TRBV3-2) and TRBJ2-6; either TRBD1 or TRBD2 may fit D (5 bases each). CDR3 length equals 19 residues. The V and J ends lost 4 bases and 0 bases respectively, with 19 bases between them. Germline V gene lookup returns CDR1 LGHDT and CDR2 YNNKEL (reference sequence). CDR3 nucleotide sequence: TGTGCCAGCAGCCCGGGAATACCGGGGCCCGACTCTGGGGCCAACGTCCTGACTTTC. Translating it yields CASSPGIPGPDSGANVLTF.